This T cell receptor (beta chain) was recorded in a study of T cell responses to AZD1222 COVID-19 vaccine. The CDR3 contains 15 residues. Per the germline V gene, CDR1 is SNHLY and CDR2 is FYNNEI. V dropped 7 bases and J dropped 2 bases, with 15 bases sitting between them. Some second doses came at about 4 weeks and others at about 12 weeks; these were pooled. Measured with immunoSEQ multiplex PCR; TCRdb has only the in-frame clones, and not every one. The data show about 48,000 clones, with 65% to 90% seen just once and 5.5% to 7% held by the top ten. Notes on the study in general: Without day 14 samples, only post-peak T cell repertoires were studied. Reports say nearly half of spike-specific TCRs go after unmutated variant regions. Possibly, clonal diversity was underestimated; donors were largely white British and included more females.

Regarding this clone: What it binds is unknown.

The J gene is TRBJ1-5, the V gene TRBV2, with D possibly TRBD1 on 6 matching bases. This TCR was recovered from an adult who received the AZD1222 COVID-19 vaccine. The specimen was peripheral blood, collected 28 days after the second AZD1222 dose. Here the CDR3 DNA reads TGTGCCAGCAAAGGAGACAGGAGCGGCAATCAGCCCCAGCATTTT. Its translation: CASKGDRSGNQPQHF.